This T cell receptor (beta chain) derives from a study of blood T cell repertoires in COVID-19. The germline CDR1 and CDR2 sequences are LNHDA and SQIVND (reference sequence). Between the trimmed V and J ends, which lost 5 bases and 9 bases, there was a span of 22 bases. The CDR3 is 15 residues long. In the authors' methods: From reference gene primer amplification, estimates of nucleated cell counts were derived. Libraries were prepared by immunoSEQ multiplex PCR; TCRdb keeps only in-frame clonotypes and omits some of them. V, J and clone size were drawn from that table, and D and trimming were deduced from the DNA. The sample lists roughly 400,000 clones, about 88% seen once, with 1.4% in the top ten. Self-reported history from a screening survey and questionnaire set each donor's cohort.

The TCR was taken from a woman aged 18 to 35 who had been exposed to COVID-19. Material for sequencing was PBMCs or T cells enriched from blood (not recorded which). V usage is TRBV19 and J usage is TRBJ1-2; tentatively, D is TRBD1 (6 bases). In DNA form, the CDR3 reads TGTGCCAGTAGTGGGGGACATCCGCAGAGAGAGAGCTACACCTTC. Its protein is CASSGGHPQRESYTF.